The clone carrying this TCR beta chain was recorded at least ten times. Its target is unknown. Amplified TCR beta CDR3 regions derived from RNA transcripts. Carried out on the TCR CDR3, a first-round RT-PCR used the HTBI primer set. TCRdb re-analysed the multiplex PCR reads in MiXCR, keeping a single row per CDR3 protein. The sample records about 380,000 distinct CDR3 sequences, around 14% being singletons. The length of the CDR3 is 14 residues. Germline CDR1 is MDHEN and CDR2 is SYDVKM. Trimming stripped 6 bases from V and 8 bases from J, with 19 bases between. This entry is derived from a study of T cells in Graves' hyperthyroidism and ophthalmopathy. Study results and limitations: Blood shared most expanded thyroid clonotypes above 0.001.

The origin of this receptor is a woman aged 55-75 years with Graves' hyperthyroidism. The V gene is TRBV28, the J gene TRBJ1-2, with a tentative D call TRBD1 (5 bases). The sequenced material came from blood. DNA of the CDR3: TGTGCCAGCAGCCCTTTTAGGGGCTTGGAAGGCTACACCTTC. Amino acid sequence: CASSPFRGLEGYTF.